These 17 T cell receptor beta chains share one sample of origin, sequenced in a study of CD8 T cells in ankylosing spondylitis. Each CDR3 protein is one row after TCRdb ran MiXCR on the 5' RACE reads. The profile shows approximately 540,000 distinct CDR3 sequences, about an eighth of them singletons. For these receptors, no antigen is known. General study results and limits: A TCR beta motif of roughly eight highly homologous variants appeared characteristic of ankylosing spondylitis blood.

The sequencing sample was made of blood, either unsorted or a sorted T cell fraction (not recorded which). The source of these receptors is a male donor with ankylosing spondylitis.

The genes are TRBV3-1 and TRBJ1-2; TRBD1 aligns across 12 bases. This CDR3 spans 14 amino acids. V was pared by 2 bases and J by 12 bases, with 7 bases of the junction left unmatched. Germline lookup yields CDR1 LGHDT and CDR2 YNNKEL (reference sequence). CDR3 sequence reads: CASSQLGTGGGDTF. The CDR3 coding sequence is TGTGCCAGCAGCCAACTCGGGACAGGGGGCGGAGACACCTTC.

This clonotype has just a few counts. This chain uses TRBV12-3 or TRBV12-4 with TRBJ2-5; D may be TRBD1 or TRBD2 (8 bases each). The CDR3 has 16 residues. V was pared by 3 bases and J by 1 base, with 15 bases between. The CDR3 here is CASSLDRAGGQETQYF. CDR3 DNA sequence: TGTGCCAGCAGTTTGGACAGGGCGGGGGGCCAAGAGACCCAGTACTTC.

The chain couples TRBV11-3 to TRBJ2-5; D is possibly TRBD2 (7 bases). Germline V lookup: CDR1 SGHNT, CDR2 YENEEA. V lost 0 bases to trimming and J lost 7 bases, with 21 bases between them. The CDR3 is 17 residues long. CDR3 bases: TGTGCCAGCAGCTTAGATCGTCAGCGGGGATGGGGGGCGACCCAGTACTTC. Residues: CASSLDRQRGWGATQYF.

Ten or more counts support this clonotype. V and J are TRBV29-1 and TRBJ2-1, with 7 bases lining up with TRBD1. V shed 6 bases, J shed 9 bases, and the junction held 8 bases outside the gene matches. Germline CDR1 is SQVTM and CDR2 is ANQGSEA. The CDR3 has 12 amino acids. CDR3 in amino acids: CSVAPQGVEQFF. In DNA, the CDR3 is TGCAGCGTGGCCCCTCAGGGGGTTGAGCAGTTCTTC.

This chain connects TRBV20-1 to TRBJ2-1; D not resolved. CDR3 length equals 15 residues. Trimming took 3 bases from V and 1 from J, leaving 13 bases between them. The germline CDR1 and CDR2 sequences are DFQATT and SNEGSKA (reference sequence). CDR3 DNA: TGCAGTGCTAGGCCACTGAGAAAGTCCTACAATGAGCAGTTCTTC. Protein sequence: CSARPLRKSYNEQFF.

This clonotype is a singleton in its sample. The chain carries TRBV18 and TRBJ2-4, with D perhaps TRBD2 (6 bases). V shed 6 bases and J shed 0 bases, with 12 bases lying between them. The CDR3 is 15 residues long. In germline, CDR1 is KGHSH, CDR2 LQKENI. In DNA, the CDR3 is TGTGCCAGCTCGCTGGAGGGACTAGCCAAAAACATTCAGTACTTC. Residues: CASSLEGLAKNIQYF.

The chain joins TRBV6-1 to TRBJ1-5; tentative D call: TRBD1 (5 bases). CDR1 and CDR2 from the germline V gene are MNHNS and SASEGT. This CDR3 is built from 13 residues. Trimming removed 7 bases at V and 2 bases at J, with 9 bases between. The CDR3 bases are TGTGCCAGCACGGGGACGGGCAATCAGCCCCAGCATTTT. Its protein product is CASTGTGNQPQHF.

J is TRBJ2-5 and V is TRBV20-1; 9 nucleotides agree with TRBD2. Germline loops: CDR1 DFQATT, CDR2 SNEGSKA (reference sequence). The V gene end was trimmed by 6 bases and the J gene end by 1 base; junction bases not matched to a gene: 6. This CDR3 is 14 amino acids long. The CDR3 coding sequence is TGCAGTGCCCGAAAGACTAGCGGCCAAGAGACCCAGTACTTC. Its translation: CSARKTSGQETQYF.

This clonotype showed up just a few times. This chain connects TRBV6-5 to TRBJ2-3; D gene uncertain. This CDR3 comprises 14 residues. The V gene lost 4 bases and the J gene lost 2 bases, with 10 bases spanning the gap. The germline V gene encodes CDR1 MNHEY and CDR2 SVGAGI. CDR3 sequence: CASSSDAFTDTQYF. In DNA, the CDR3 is TGTGCCAGCAGTTCCGACGCCTTCACAGATACGCAGTATTTT.

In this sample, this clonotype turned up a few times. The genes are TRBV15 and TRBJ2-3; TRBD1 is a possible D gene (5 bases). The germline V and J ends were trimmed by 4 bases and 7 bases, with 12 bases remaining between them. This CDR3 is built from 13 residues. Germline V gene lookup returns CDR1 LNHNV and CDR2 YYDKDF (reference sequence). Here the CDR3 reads CATSMGLAYTQYF. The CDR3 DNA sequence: TGTGCCACCAGCATGGGGCTCGCCTATACGCAGTATTTT.

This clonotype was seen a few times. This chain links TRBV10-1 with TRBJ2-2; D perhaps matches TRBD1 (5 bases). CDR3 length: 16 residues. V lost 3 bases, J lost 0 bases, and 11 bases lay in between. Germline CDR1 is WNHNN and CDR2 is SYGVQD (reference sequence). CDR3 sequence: CASSDQGGTNTGELFF. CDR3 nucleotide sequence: TGCGCCAGCAGTGACCAGGGTGGAACGAACACCGGGGAGCTGTTTTTT.

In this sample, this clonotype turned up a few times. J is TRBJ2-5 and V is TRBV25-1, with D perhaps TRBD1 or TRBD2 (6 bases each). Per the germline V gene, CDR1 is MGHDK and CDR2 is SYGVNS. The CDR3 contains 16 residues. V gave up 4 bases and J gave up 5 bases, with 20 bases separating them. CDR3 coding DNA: TGTGCCAGCAGTGCCGGGATCGGGGGCTTGGAGGAGACCCAGTACTTC. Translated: CASSAGIGGLEETQYF.

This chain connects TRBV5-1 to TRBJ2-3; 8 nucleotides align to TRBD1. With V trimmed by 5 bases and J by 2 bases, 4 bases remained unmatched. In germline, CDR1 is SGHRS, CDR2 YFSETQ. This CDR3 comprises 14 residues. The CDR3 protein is CASRAGQVTDTQYF. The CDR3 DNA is TGCGCCAGCAGGGCGGGACAGGTCACAGATACGCAGTATTTT. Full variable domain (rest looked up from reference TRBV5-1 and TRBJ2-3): KAGVTQTPRYLIKTRGQQVTLSCSPISGHRSVSWYQQTPGQGLQFLFEYFSETQRNKGNFPGRFSGRQFSNSRSEMNVSTLELGDSALYLCASRAGQVTDTQYFGPGTRLTVL.

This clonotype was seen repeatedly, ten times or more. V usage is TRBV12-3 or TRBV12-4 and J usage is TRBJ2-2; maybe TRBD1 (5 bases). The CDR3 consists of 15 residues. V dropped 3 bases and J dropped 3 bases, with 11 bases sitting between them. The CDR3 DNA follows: TGTGCCAGCAGTTTCGATGTAGGGGACACCGGGGAGCTGTTTTTT. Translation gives CASSFDVGDTGELFF.

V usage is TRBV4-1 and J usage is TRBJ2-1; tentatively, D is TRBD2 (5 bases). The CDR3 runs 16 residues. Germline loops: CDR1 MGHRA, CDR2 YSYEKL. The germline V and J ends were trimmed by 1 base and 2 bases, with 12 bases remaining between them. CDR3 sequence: CASSQVSSSTYNEQFF. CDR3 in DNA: TGCGCCAGCAGCCAAGTGTCTAGCAGTACCTACAATGAGCAGTTCTTC.

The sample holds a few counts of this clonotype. CDR3 protein: CSASWFLARAGYGYTF. DNA of the CDR3: TGCAGTGCTAGTTGGTTTTTAGCCCGGGCGGGCTATGGCTACACCTTC. This rearrangement joins TRBV20-1 to TRBJ1-2, with D unresolved. The CDR3 runs 16 residues. Germline V gene sequence: CDR1 DFQATT, CDR2 SNEGSKA (reference sequence). V shed 3 bases and J shed 4 bases, with 21 bases lying between them.

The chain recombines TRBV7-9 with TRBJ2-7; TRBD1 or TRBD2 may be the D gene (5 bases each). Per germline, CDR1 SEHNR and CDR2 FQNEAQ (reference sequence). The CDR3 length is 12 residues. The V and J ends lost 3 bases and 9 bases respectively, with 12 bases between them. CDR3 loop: CASSLGVSGQYF. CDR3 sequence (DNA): TGTGCCAGCAGCTTGGGGGTCTCTGGGCAGTACTTC.